This passage covers 16 T cell receptor beta chains from one sample sequenced in a study of blood T cell repertoires in COVID-19 (TCRdb year 2020). Library generation was performed with the immunoSEQ multiplex PCR assay. Entries here come from immuneACCESS through TCRdb and include only in-frame sequences with V and J called. Some clones fail to appear in such tables; in the studies checked, an unresolved V gene covers under half of the shortfall, and the cause of the remainder is unknown. The sample table records 100,000 to 150,000 clones; about 83% of these occur just once. The ten most abundant clones make up about 6.6% of the sample. Sample: peripheral blood. These receptor sequences come from a man between 70 and 80 years old with acute or convalescent COVID-19.

The chain has TRBV5-1 and TRBJ2-2, with 10 positions matching TRBD2. V trimming: 5 bases; J trimming: 2 bases; junction bases outside the gene matches: 6. CDR1 is SGHRS, CDR2 YFSETQ, per germline. The CDR3 spans 16 residues. CDR3 in DNA: TGCGCCAGCAGTATTATAGCGGGAGGAAACACCGGGGAGCTGTTTTTT. Encoded protein: CASSIIAGGNTGELFF.

The chain uses TRBV7-8 and TRBJ2-1, with TRBD2 as a possible D gene (6 bases). Trimming took 5 bases from V and 3 from J, leaving 14 bases between them. Germline loops: CDR1 SGHVS, CDR2 FQNEAQ. CDR3 size: 15 residues. CDR3 residues: CASSATSLRYNEQFF. In DNA, the CDR3 is TGTGCCAGCAGCGCGACTAGTTTGCGCTACAATGAGCAGTTCTTC.

The genes are TRBV5-1 and TRBJ2-3, with D unclear. This CDR3 has 15 residues. Trimming pared 1 base from V and 2 bases from J, leaving 11 bases between. Per germline, CDR1 SGHRS and CDR2 YFSETQ. Here the CDR3 reads CASSLPLADTDTQYF. CDR3 bases: TGCGCCAGCAGCTTGCCTCTGGCAGACACAGATACGCAGTATTTT.

The genes are TRBV6-4 and TRBJ1-1; tentatively, D is TRBD1 (5 bases). The length of the CDR3 is 14 residues. Between the trimmed V and J ends, which lost 6 bases and 3 bases, there was a span of 14 bases. Looked up from germline, CDR1 is MRHNA and CDR2 is SNTAGT. CDR3 in amino acids: CASRSRREDTEAFF. The CDR3 nucleotides read TGTGCCAGCAGATCTCGCAGGGAGGACACTGAAGCTTTCTTT.

In this sample, this clone turned up once. The gene calls are TRBV7-3 and TRBJ1-1; TRBD1 is a possible D gene (6 bases). The germline gives CDR1 SGHTA, CDR2 FQGTGA. V was shortened by 2 bases and J by 6 bases, with 25 bases between the two germline ends. The CDR3 spans 18 residues. The CDR3 loop reads CASSLGGPVVAGLPEAFF. The CDR3 DNA reads TGTGCCAGCAGCTTAGGGGGCCCCGTGGTCGCGGGCCTCCCTGAAGCTTTCTTT.

The rearrangement joins TRBV5-1 to TRBJ2-7; TRBD2 agrees at 13 bases. Germline V gives CDR1 SGHRS, CDR2 YFSETQ. With V trimmed by 3 bases and J by 6 bases, 9 bases remained unmatched. This CDR3 comprises 16 residues. The CDR3 nucleotides read TGCGCCAGCAGCTCTCCACTAGCGGGAGGGCCTAGCGAGCAGTACTTC. This sequence encodes CASSSPLAGGPSEQYF.

Here the CDR3 reads CASSLNSNFDTEAFF. In nucleotides, the CDR3 is TGTGCCAGCAGCTTAAACAGCAATTTTGACACTGAAGCTTTCTTT. The J gene is TRBJ1-1, the V gene TRBV7-2; D call uncertain. CDR1 and CDR2 (germline): SGHTA, FQGNSA. Trimming removed 2 bases at V and 3 bases at J, with 13 bases between. The CDR3 is made up of 15 amino acids. Complete variable domain (other parts from reference TRBV7-2 and TRBJ1-1): GAGVSQSPSNKVTEKGKDVELRCDPISGHTALYWYRQSLGQGLEFLIYFQGNSAPDKSGLPSDRFSAERTGGSVSTLTIQRTQQEDSAVYLCASSLNSNFDTEAFFGQGTRLTVV.

The gene calls are TRBV4-2 and TRBJ2-7; 7 bases align to TRBD1. The V and J ends lost 3 bases and 5 bases, in that order; junction bases with no gene match: 13. Germline CDR1 and CDR2: LGHNA and YNFKEQ. This CDR3 is built from 16 residues. The CDR3 protein is CASSQDNRGTMNEQYF. CDR3 coding DNA: TGTGCCAGCAGCCAGGACAACAGGGGAACGATGAACGAGCAGTACTTC.

This chain links TRBV9 with TRBJ1-1, with D tentatively TRBD1 (5 bases). V gave up 4 bases and J gave up 1 base, with 14 bases separating them. In germline, CDR1 is SGDLS, CDR2 YYNGEE. The CDR3 length is 15 residues. The CDR3, as DNA: TGTGCCAGCAGCAAACAGGCGTCCGGGAACACTGAAGCTTTCTTT. This sequence encodes CASSKQASGNTEAFF.

The chain uses TRBV2 and TRBJ2-1, with a possible D match to TRBD1 (6 bases). Looked up from germline, CDR1 is SNHLY and CDR2 is FYNNEI. The length of the CDR3 is 15 residues. Trimming removed 3 bases at V and 6 bases at J, with 15 bases between. The CDR3 protein is CASSDLVLGGNEQFF. The CDR3 region has the DNA TGTGCCAGCAGTGATTTGGTACTAGGGGGCAATGAGCAGTTCTTC.

The chain employs TRBV7-2 and TRBJ2-5; weak D call: TRBD2 (6 bases). Trimming stripped 4 bases from V and 1 base from J, with 10 bases between. The V gene's germline CDR1 is SGHTA and CDR2 FQGNSA. CDR3 size: 14 residues. The CDR3: CASSSRLGQETQYF. CDR3 nucleotides: TGTGCCAGCAGCTCCCGACTAGGCCAAGAGACCCAGTACTTC.

The V gene is TRBV5-1, the J gene TRBJ2-7, with D unresolved. The V gene lost 0 bases and the J gene lost 0 bases, with 7 bases spanning the gap. Germline V CDR1 and CDR2: SGHRS, YFSETQ. The CDR3 runs to 14 residues. The CDR3 sequence: CASSLAPSSYEQYF. CDR3 coding DNA: TGCGCCAGCAGCTTGGCTCCGAGCTCCTACGAGCAGTACTTC.

In this sample, this clone turned up a few times. The chain has TRBV6-2 or TRBV6-3 and TRBJ1-5; TRBD1 matches 7 bases. Germline-derived CDR1 and CDR2 are MNHEY and SVGEGT. This CDR3 comprises 16 residues. J was trimmed by 6 bases and V by 2 bases; bases with no gene match: 10. CDR3 sequence reads: CASSYQDRVTTQPQHF. CDR3 in DNA: TGTGCCAGCAGTTACCAAGACAGGGTTACGACTCAGCCCCAGCATTTT.

The chain employs TRBV18 and TRBJ2-7; the match to TRBD2 covers 8 bases. V was pared by 4 bases and J by 4 bases, with 15 bases of the junction left unmatched. This CDR3 spans 17 amino acids. The germline V gene has CDR1 KGHSH and CDR2 LQKENI. CDR3 region: CASSQLSGGGAEYEQYF. In nucleotides, the CDR3 is TGTGCCAGCTCACAGCTCAGCGGGGGCGGAGCCGAATACGAGCAGTACTTC.

This sequence joins TRBV7-9 and TRBJ1-5; unclear D gene. V shed 0 bases and J shed 3 bases, with 6 bases lying between them. Per germline, CDR1 SEHNR and CDR2 FQNEAQ (reference sequence). The CDR3 is made up of 14 amino acids. The CDR3 protein is CASSLAGDNQPQHF. CDR3 sequence (DNA): TGTGCCAGCAGCTTAGCGGGAGACAATCAGCCCCAGCATTTT. The full variable domain, in which reference TRBV7-9 and TRBJ1-5 provide the parts outside the CDR3, is DTGVSQNPRHKITKRGQNVTFRCDPISEHNRLYWYRQTLGQGPEFLTYFQNEAQLEKSRLLSDRFSAERPKGSFSTLEIQRTEQGDSAMYLCASSLAGDNQPQHFGDGTRLSIL.

This clone was picked up a small number of times. This chain connects TRBV2 to TRBJ2-3; a weak D match, TRBD1 (6 bases). Germline loops: CDR1 SNHLY, CDR2 FYNNEI. This CDR3 has 14 amino acids. The V and J ends lost 6 bases and 1 base respectively, with 11 bases between them. The CDR3 loop reads CASSADRGTDTQYF. The CDR3, as DNA: TGTGCCAGCAGCGCGGACAGAGGCACAGATACGCAGTATTTT.